What follows are 27 T cell receptor beta chains derived from one specimen sequenced in a study of post-analysis software for immune sequencing data. The TCR beta cDNA libraries carried unique molecular identifiers. TCRdb processed the PCR reads anew with MiXCR; each CDR3 protein has one entry. The table records 380,000 or so distinct CDR3 sequences, about a third of them present only once. General study points: Comparison of patients with controls showed about 5 TRBV segments more frequent in patients, TRBV5-6, TRBV5-1 and TRBV20-1 among them.

For these TCRs, the target antigens are not known. Input material: blood. These TCRs come from a girl aged 10 to 17 with multiple sclerosis.

In this sample, this clonotype turned up a few times. The gene calls are TRBV24-1 and TRBJ2-7, with TRBD1 matching 7 bases. The V gene end was trimmed by 3 bases and the J gene end by 4 bases; junction bases not matched to a gene: 2. Per germline, CDR1 KGHDR and CDR2 SFDVKD. This CDR3 has 13 residues. The CDR3 nucleotides read TGTGCCACCAGTGATGGGACAGAATACGAGCAGTACTTC. It encodes CATSDGTEYEQYF.

This clonotype appeared a few times. The chain has TRBV29-1 and TRBJ1-1, with D perhaps TRBD1 (5 bases). The CDR3 has 12 residues. V lost 3 bases and J lost 10, with 15 bases in between. Germline loops: CDR1 SQVTM, CDR2 ANQGSEA. The CDR3 protein is CSVEAGTGTAFF. The CDR3 DNA follows: TGCAGCGTTGAGGCCGGGACGGGGACAGCTTTCTTT.

This sequence joins TRBV7-9 and TRBJ2-5; D is perhaps TRBD1 (6 bases). The CDR3 length is 15 residues. V dropped 3 bases and J dropped 5 bases, with 16 bases sitting between them. The V gene's germline CDR1 is SEHNR and CDR2 FQNEAQ (reference sequence). The CDR3 nucleotides are TGTGCCAGCAGCTTCGTGGGGGCGTCCCGGGAGACCCAGTACTTC. Its protein is CASSFVGASRETQYF.

The chain combines TRBV6-6 with TRBJ2-3; D unresolved. The CDR3 is 13 residues long. The germline gives CDR1 MNHNY, CDR2 SVGAGI (reference sequence). V was cut by 4 bases and J by 6 bases, with 11 bases left in between. The CDR3 coding sequence is TGTGCCAGCAGTTCCCTCTCCCCGGATACGCAGTATTTT. The encoded protein is CASSSLSPDTQYF.

The gene calls are TRBV12-3 or TRBV12-4 and TRBJ2-1; D tentatively fits TRBD1 or TRBD2 (5 bases each). Trimming stripped 6 bases from V and 5 bases from J, with 17 bases between. The CDR3 extends over 15 amino acids. The CDR3 DNA reads as TGTGCCAGCAGCCCCCAGGGAGCTTTCAACAATGAGCAGTTCTTC. Its translation is CASSPQGAFNNEQFF.

The chain links TRBV12-3 or TRBV12-4 to TRBJ1-2; TRBD1 is a possible D gene (5 bases). The V end was cut by 5 bases, the J end by 0 bases, with 16 bases between. CDR3 length: 16 amino acids. The CDR3 DNA reads TGTGCCAGCAGTCTCACGGGACGCACTTCTAACTATGGCTACACCTTC. Translated, it gives CASSLTGRTSNYGYTF.

This clonotype was detected a few times. V usage is TRBV5-1 and J usage is TRBJ1-2, with TRBD1 matching 8 bases. Germline CDR1 and CDR2: SGHRS and YFSETQ. With 7 bases clipped from V and 5 bases from J, the junction kept 4 bases outside the gene matches. This CDR3 region has 12 residues. The CDR3, as DNA: TGCGCCAGCGGACAGGGCCAGTATGGCTACACCTTC. Translating it yields CASGQGQYGYTF.

This clonotype has just a few counts. The chain couples TRBV4-1 to TRBJ2-7; D remains ambiguous. CDR3 length: 15 amino acids. Germline V gives CDR1 MGHRA, CDR2 YSYEKL. V dropped 4 bases and J dropped 1 base, with 14 bases sitting between them. The CDR3 region has the DNA TGCGCCAGCAGCCGCAGTTCGGCCTCTTCCTACGAGCAGTACTTC. Translation gives CASSRSSASSYEQYF.

This clonotype was seen a few times. The chain joins TRBV29-1 to TRBJ2-1, with D possibly being TRBD1 or TRBD2 (5 bases each). The CDR3 runs to 18 residues. Looked up from germline, CDR1 is SQVTM and CDR2 is ANQGSEA. Trimming stripped 3 bases from V and 2 bases from J, with 23 bases between. CDR3 region: CSVEVGDRLSVAYNEQFF. The CDR3 DNA follows: TGCAGCGTTGAGGTGGGAGACAGACTATCCGTCGCCTACAATGAGCAGTTCTTC.

The chain recombines TRBV29-1 with TRBJ1-1, with a possible D match to TRBD1 (6 bases). V was trimmed by 1 base and J by 1 base, leaving 7 bases between them. From germline, CDR1 is SQVTM and CDR2 ANQGSEA. The CDR3 contains 13 residues. In DNA form, the CDR3 reads TGCAGCGTTGAAGGGACAGAGAACACTGAAGCTTTCTTT. Encoded protein: CSVEGTENTEAFF.

This clonotype was recorded a few times. The chain carries TRBV7-2 and TRBJ2-3; the D gene is possibly TRBD1 (7 bases). There are 15 residues in the CDR3. Between the trimmed V and J ends, which lost 5 bases and 7 bases, there was a span of 19 bases. Germline CDR1 reads SGHTA; CDR2 reads FQGNSA. The CDR3 protein is CASSATGTRLHTQYF. The CDR3 bases are TGTGCCAGCAGCGCGACAGGGACTCGGCTCCATACGCAGTATTTT.

This clonotype appeared once. This may be a read error: a much more frequent sequence differs by one nucleotide. Since the CDR3 does not end with the conserved phenylalanine or tryptophan, this likely comes from a read error. The chain uses TRBV20-1 and TRBJ2-5; D remains unclear. The CDR3 spans 13 residues. Deletions cut 6 bases from V and 2 bases from J, with 13 bases between. Germline V gene data show CDR1 as DFQATT and CDR2 as SNEGSKA (reference sequence). Written as DNA, the CDR3 is TGCAGTGCCCCGATGATGGGACAAGAGACCCAGTACGTC. Translating gives CSAPMMGQETQYV.

This clonotype was detected only a few times. The J gene is TRBJ1-1, the V gene TRBV5-1; tentatively, D is TRBD1 (5 bases). V shed 7 bases and J shed 3 bases, with 16 bases lying between them. The CDR3 has 14 residues. CDR1 is SGHRS and CDR2 is YFSETQ in the germline V gene. The CDR3 is CASRPSGFDTEAFF. The CDR3 coding sequence is TGCGCCAGCCGCCCCTCAGGGTTTGACACTGAAGCTTTCTTT.

V gene TRBV29-1 combines with J gene TRBJ1-1; D uncertain. There are 11 residues in the CDR3. Germline CDR1 and CDR2: SQVTM and ANQGSEA. Trimming took off 3 bases at V and 7 bases at J, with 9 bases between the two ends. Here the CDR3 DNA reads TGCAGCGTTGATGGCGGCAGTGAAGCTTTCTTT. Amino acids: CSVDGGSEAFF.

The chain recombines TRBV2 with TRBJ1-6, with TRBD1 as a possible D gene (5 bases). V shed 5 bases and J shed 2 bases, with 7 bases lying between them. The CDR3 contains 14 residues. CDR1 and CDR2 from the germline V gene are SNHLY and FYNNEI. The CDR3 loop reads CASSSGPYNSPLHF. The CDR3 DNA sequence: TGTGCCAGCAGTTCGGGACCCTATAATTCACCCCTCCACTTT.

V and J are TRBV12-3 or TRBV12-4 and TRBJ2-3; 7 nucleotides align to TRBD1. The CDR3 runs to 14 residues. The V and J ends lost 4 bases and 4 bases, in that order; junction bases with no gene match: 5. CDR3 in amino acids: CASSSRTGADTQYF. The CDR3, as DNA: TGTGCCAGCAGTTCCCGGACAGGTGCAGATACGCAGTATTTT.

This clonotype has a handful of counts. The CDR3 sequence: CATRGNYEQYF. The CDR3 DNA follows: TGTGCCACCCGGGGGAACTACGAGCAGTACTTC. This chain joins TRBV6-5 and TRBJ2-7; D might be TRBD2 (6 bases). In germline, CDR1 is MNHEY, CDR2 SVGAGI. CDR3 length: 11 residues. The V end was cut by 10 bases, the J end by 3 bases, with 10 bases between.

This clonotype was seen more than once but under ten times. The chain carries TRBV7-2 and TRBJ2-7, with 9 bases fitting TRBD2. CDR3 size: 14 residues. The ends lost 5 bases at V and 3 bases at J; junction bases unmatched: 5. CDR1 and CDR2 (germline): SGHTA, FQGNSA. CDR3 sequence reads: CASSGAGGGYEQYF. As DNA, the CDR3 is TGTGCCAGCAGCGGAGCGGGGGGTGGCTACGAGCAGTACTTC.

The chain employs TRBV5-1 and TRBJ2-5; D is possibly TRBD1 (6 bases). CDR1 and CDR2 from the germline V gene are SGHRS and YFSETQ. V lost 0 bases and J 1 base, leaving 13 bases between the germline ends. There are 16 residues in the CDR3. The CDR3, as DNA: TGCGCCAGCAGCTTGGTCGTATTACAGGGCCAAGAGACCCAGTACTTC. Its protein product is CASSLVVLQGQETQYF. The full variable domain, completed using reference TRBV5-1 and TRBJ2-5, is KAGVTQTPRYLIKTRGQQVTLSCSPISGHRSVSWYQQTPGQGLQFLFEYFSETQRNKGNFPGRFSGRQFSNSRSEMNVSTLELGDSALYLCASSLVVLQGQETQYFGPGTRLLVL.

The chain couples TRBV12-3 or TRBV12-4 to TRBJ2-4, with no clear D. This CDR3 region has 14 residues. V was trimmed by 4 bases and J by 6 bases, leaving 13 bases between them. The chain's CDR3 is CASSSSARSNIQYF. The CDR3 nucleotides are TGTGCCAGCAGTTCCTCAGCCAGGTCAAACATTCAGTACTTC.

This clonotype was picked up a small number of times. J is TRBJ2-7 and V is TRBV5-1, with 9 nucleotides matching TRBD1. Germline V lookup: CDR1 SGHRS, CDR2 YFSETQ. After removal of 4 bases from V and 3 bases from J, the junction contained 5 bases not matched to a gene. The CDR3 is made up of 14 amino acids. CDR3 sequence reads: CASSGTGFGYEQYF. The CDR3 bases are TGCGCCAGCAGCGGGACAGGGTTTGGCTACGAGCAGTACTTC.

The V gene is TRBV27, the J gene TRBJ1-5; a possible D gene is TRBD1 (6 bases). This CDR3 has 17 amino acids. Germline loops: CDR1 MNHEY, CDR2 SMNVEV (reference sequence). V lost 3 bases to trimming and J lost 2 bases, with 17 bases between them. Here the CDR3 DNA reads TGTGCCAGCAGTTTGGGAACAGATCCAGGGGGCAATCAGCCCCAGCATTTT. Translating it yields CASSLGTDPGGNQPQHF.

The chain combines TRBV10-3 with TRBJ1-5, with D perhaps matching TRBD1 (6 bases). Germline loops: CDR1 ENHRY, CDR2 SYGVKD. With 0 bases removed from V and 7 bases from J, the gap between germline ends came to 10 bases. CDR3 length: 14 amino acids. As DNA, the CDR3 is TGTGCCATCAGTGAGTCGGGGGGACAACAGCCCCAGCATTTT. Translating it yields CAISESGGQQPQHF.

This clonotype showed up just a few times. V and J are TRBV4-3 and TRBJ2-6; the D is unclear. This CDR3 is built from 15 residues. Trimming left V 1 base short and J 2 bases short, with 6 bases between. CDR1 is LGHNA and CDR2 is YSLEER in the germline V gene. The CDR3 reads CASSQGTPGANVLTF. The CDR3 region has the DNA TGCGCCAGCAGCCAAGGAACCCCTGGGGCCAACGTCCTGACTTTC.

The chain has TRBV6-1 and TRBJ1-2; D may be TRBD1 (5 bases). The CDR3 length is 15 residues. CDR1 and CDR2 (germline): MNHNS, SASEGT. With 7 bases removed from V and 2 bases from J, the gap between germline ends came to 17 bases. CDR3 sequence (DNA): TGTGCCAGCATTGCCGGGACGAAGTTGAACTATGGCTACACCTTC. Translating gives CASIAGTKLNYGYTF.

This clonotype was seen a few times. This sequence joins TRBV20-1 and TRBJ1-5; no definite D call. The germline CDR1 and CDR2 sequences are DFQATT and SNEGSKA (reference sequence). The CDR3 runs to 15 residues. Trimming cost V 2 bases and J 2 bases, with 13 bases left between them. The CDR3 spells CSARLVGNGNQPQHF. DNA of the CDR3: TGCAGTGCTAGATTGGTAGGGAACGGCAATCAGCCCCAGCATTTT.

The chain combines TRBV29-1 with TRBJ2-1; possibly TRBD1 or TRBD2 for D (5 bases each). V lost 6 bases, J lost 10 bases, and 19 bases lay in between. This CDR3 is built from 13 residues. Germline V lookup: CDR1 SQVTM, CDR2 ANQGSEA. DNA of the CDR3: TGCAGCGTCGACTCCGGGACCGCCGGGGAGCAGTTCTTC. This gives the protein CSVDSGTAGEQFF.